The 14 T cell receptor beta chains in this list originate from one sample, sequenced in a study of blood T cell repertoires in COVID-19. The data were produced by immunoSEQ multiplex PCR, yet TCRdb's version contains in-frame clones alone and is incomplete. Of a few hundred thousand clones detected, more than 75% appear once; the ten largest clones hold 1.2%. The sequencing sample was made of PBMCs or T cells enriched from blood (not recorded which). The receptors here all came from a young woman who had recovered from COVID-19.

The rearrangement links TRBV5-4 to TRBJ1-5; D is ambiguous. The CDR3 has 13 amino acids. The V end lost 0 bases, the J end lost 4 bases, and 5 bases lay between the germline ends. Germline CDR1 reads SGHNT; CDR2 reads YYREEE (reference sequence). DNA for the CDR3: TGTGCCAGCAGCTTGGTCCCGAATCAGCCCCAGCATTTT. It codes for CASSLVPNQPQHF.

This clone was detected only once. In DNA, the CDR3 is TGTGCCAGCAGCTTGGGACAGGGCGCCACTGAAGCTTTCTTT. It yields the protein CASSLGQGATEAFF. The V and J genes are TRBV5-6 and TRBJ1-1, with 7 bases lining up with TRBD1. V dropped 0 bases and J dropped 4; count of bases not matched to a gene: 3. Germline CDR1 is SGHDT and CDR2 is YYEEEE. CDR3 length: 14 residues.

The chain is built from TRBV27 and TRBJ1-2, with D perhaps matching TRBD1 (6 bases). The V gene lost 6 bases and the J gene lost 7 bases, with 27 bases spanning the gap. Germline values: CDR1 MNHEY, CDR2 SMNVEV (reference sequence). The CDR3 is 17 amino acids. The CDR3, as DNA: TGTGCCAGCAGCCAAACAGGGATAGGGCCCTTTAATAGTGGCTACACCTTC. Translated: CASSQTGIGPFNSGYTF.

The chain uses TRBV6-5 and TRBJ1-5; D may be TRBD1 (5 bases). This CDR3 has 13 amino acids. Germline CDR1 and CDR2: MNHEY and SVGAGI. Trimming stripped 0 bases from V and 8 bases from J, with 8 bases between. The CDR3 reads CASSYSTVEPQHF. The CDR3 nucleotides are TGTGCCAGCAGTTACTCGACAGTGGAGCCCCAGCATTTT.

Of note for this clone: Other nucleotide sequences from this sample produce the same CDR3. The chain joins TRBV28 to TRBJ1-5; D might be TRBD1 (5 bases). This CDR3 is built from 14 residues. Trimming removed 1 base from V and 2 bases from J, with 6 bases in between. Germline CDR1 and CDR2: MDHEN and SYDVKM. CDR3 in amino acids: CASSLFRGNQPQHF. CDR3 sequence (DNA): TGTGCCAGCAGTTTATTCAGGGGCAATCAGCCCCAGCATTTT.

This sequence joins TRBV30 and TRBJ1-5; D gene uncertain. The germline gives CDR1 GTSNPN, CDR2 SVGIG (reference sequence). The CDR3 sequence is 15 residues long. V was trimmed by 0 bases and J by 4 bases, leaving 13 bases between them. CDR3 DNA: TGTGCCTGGAGTGTGTTAAACAGTCGAAATCAGCCCCAGCATTTT. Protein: CAWSVLNSRNQPQHF.

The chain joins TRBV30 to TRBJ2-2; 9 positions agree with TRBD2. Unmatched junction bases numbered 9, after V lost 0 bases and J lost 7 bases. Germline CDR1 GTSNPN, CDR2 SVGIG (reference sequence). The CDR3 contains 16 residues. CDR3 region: CAWSVPSGGSVGELFF. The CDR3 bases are TGTGCCTGGAGTGTACCGAGCGGGGGGTCGGTCGGGGAGCTGTTTTTT.

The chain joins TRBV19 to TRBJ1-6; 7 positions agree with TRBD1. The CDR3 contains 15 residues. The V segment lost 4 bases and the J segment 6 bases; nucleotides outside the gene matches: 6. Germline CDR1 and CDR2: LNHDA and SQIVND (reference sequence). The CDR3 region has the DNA TGTGCCAGTAGTACCGGACAGGCGTTTAATTCACCCCTCCACTTT. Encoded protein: CASSTGQAFNSPLHF.

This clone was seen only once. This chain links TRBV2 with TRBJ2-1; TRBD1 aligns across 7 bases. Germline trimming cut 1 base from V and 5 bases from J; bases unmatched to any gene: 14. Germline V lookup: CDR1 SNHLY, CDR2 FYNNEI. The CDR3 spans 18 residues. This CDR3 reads CASSEGAGGKEMDNEQFF. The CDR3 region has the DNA TGTGCCAGCAGTGAAGGGGCAGGGGGAAAGGAAATGGACAATGAGCAGTTCTTC.

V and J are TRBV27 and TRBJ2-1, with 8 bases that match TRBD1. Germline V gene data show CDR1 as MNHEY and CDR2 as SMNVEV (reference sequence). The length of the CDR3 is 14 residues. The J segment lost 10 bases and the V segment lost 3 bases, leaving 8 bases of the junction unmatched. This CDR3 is CASSFKTGEWEQFF. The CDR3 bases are TGTGCCAGCAGTTTTAAGACAGGGGAGTGGGAGCAGTTCTTC.

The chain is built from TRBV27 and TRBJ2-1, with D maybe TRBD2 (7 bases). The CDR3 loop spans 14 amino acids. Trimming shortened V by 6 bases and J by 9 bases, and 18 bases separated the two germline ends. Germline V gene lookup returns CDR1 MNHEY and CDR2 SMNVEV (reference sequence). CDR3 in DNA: TGTGCCAGCAGGGACCTAAAGGGGGGGGTTGAGCAGTTCTTC. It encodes CASRDLKGGVEQFF.

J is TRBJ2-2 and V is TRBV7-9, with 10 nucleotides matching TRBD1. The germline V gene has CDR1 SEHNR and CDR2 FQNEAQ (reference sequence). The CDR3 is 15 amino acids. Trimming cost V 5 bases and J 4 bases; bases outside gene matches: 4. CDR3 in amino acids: CASSGRTGGTGELFF. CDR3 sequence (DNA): TGTGCCAGCAGCGGCCGGACAGGGGGCACCGGGGAGCTGTTTTTT.

The CDR3 DNA reads as TGCGCCAGCAGCCAAGGCTATACCGGGACAGGAGATTCACCCCTCCACTTT. Its protein product is CASSQGYTGTGDSPLHF. The chain joins TRBV4-3 to TRBJ1-6; 8 nucleotides line up with TRBD1. From germline, CDR1 is LGHNA and CDR2 YSLEER. The CDR3 is made up of 17 amino acids. With V trimmed by 1 base and J by 8 bases, 10 bases remained unmatched.

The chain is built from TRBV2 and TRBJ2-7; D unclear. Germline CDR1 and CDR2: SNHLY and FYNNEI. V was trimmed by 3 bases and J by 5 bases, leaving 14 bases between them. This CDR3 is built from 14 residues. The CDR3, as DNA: TGTGCCAGCAGTGAGAGCCTAATTCCCCACGAGCAGTACTTC. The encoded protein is CASSESLIPHEQYF.